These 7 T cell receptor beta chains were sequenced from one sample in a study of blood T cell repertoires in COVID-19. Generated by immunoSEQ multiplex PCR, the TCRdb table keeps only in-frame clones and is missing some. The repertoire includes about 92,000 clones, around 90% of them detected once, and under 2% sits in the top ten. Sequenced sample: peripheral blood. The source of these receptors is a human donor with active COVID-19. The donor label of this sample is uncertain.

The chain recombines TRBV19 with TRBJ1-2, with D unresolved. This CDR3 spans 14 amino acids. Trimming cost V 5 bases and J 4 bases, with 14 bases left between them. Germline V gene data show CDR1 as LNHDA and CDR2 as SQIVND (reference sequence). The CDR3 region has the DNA TGTGCCAGTAGTCTGGAAGGGAGCAGCTATGGCTACACCTTC. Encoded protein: CASSLEGSSYGYTF.

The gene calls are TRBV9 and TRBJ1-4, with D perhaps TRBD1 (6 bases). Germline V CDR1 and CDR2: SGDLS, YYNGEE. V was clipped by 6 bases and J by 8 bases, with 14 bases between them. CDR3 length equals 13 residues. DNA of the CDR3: TGTGCCAGCACACAGGGAGTGGACGAAAAACTGTTTTTT. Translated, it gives CASTQGVDEKLFF.

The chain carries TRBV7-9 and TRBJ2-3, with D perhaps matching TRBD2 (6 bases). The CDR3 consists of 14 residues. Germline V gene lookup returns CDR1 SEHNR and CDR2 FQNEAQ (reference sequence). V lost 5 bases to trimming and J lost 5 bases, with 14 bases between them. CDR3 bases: TGTGCCAGCAGCCCAGTGGGGGGAGTAGATACGCAGTATTTT. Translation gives CASSPVGGVDTQYF.

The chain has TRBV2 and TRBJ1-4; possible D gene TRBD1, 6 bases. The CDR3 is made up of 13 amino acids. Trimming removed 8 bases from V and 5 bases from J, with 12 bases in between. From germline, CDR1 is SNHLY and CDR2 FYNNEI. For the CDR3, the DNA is TGTGCCAGCTCAGTAAGGGGGAATGAAAAACTGTTTTTT. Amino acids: CASSVRGNEKLFF.

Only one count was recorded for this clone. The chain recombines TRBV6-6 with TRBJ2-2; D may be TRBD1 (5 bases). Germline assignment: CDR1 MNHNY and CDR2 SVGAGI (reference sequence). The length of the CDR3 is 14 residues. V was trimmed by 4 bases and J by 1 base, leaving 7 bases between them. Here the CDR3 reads CASSFQGNTGELFF. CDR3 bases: TGTGCCAGCAGTTTCCAGGGGAACACCGGGGAGCTGTTTTTT.

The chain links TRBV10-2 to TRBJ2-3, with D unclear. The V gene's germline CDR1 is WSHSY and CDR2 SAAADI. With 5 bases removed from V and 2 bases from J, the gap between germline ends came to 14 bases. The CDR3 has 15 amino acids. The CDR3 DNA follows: TGCGCCAGCAGTCTCAACGGAGTCAACACAGATACGCAGTATTTT. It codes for CASSLNGVNTDTQYF.

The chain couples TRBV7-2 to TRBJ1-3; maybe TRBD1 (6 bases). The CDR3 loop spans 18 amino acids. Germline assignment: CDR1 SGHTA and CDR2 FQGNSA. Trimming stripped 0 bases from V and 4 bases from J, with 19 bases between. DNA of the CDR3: TGTGCCAGCAGCTTAGCAGGGTCCCACAGGGTCCCCGGAAACACCATATATTTT. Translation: CASSLAGSHRVPGNTIYF.